The next 8 T cell receptor beta chains were all read from a single sample in a study of cytomegalovirus exposure and HLA in healthy donors. Produced via immunoSEQ multiplex PCR; TCRdb's table is partial and in-frame only. The table lists 100,000 to 150,000 clones, 75% to 90% of them singletons. The specimen was PBMCs. These receptors originate from a woman aged 18-29 years in good health and CMV-seronegative.

V usage is TRBV29-1 and J usage is TRBJ2-7, with D unresolved. There are 12 residues in the CDR3. CDR1 and CDR2 from the germline V gene are SQVTM and ANQGSEA. The V end lost 4 bases, the J end lost 2 bases, and 9 bases lay between the germline ends. In DNA form, the CDR3 reads TGCAGCGTTGGTCCGGGTACCTACGAGCAGTACTTC. Amino acid sequence: CSVGPGTYEQYF.

This chain connects TRBV5-4 to TRBJ1-1; the D gene is possibly TRBD1 (5 bases). Trimming removed 0 bases from V and 2 bases from J, with 11 bases in between. This CDR3 region has 15 residues. Germline-derived CDR1 and CDR2 are SGHNT and YYREEE (reference sequence). The CDR3 DNA reads as TGTGCCAGCAGCTTGGCCCCAGGGACTAACACTGAAGCTTTCTTT. Its translation is CASSLAPGTNTEAFF. Full variable domain (rest looked up from reference TRBV5-4 and TRBJ1-1): ETGVTQSPTHLIKTRGQQVTLRCSSQSGHNTVSWYQQALGQGPQFIFQYYREEENGRGNFPPRFSGLQFPNYSSELNVNALELDDSALYLCASSLAPGTNTEAFFGQGTRLTVV.

CDR3 sequence (DNA): TGTGCCAGCTCACCTCTCCCCGAGGGTAACTATGGCTACACCTTC. Amino acid sequence: CASSPLPEGNYGYTF. The chain recombines TRBV18 with TRBJ1-2; no firm D call. CDR1 is KGHSH, CDR2 LQKENI, per germline. Deletions cut 3 bases from V and 1 base from J, with 12 bases between. CDR3 size: 15 residues.

The chain joins TRBV7-7 to TRBJ2-2; tentative D call: TRBD2 (5 bases). This CDR3 spans 14 amino acids. Germline loops: CDR1 SSHAT, CDR2 FNYEAQ (reference sequence). V lost 2 bases to trimming and J lost 6 bases, with 10 bases between them. CDR3 nucleotides: TGTGCCAGCAGCTTAATAAGCGGAGCCGGGGAGCTGTTTTTT. It codes for CASSLISGAGELFF.

This clone was observed a few times. The chain uses TRBV6-1 and TRBJ2-7; 14 nucleotides line up with TRBD2. Germline V gives CDR1 MNHNS, CDR2 SASEGT. The CDR3 covers 15 residues. V was clipped by 5 bases and J by 5 bases; unmatched bases: 5. The CDR3 sequence: CASSPGTSGSDEQYF. The CDR3 nucleotides are TGTGCCAGCAGTCCCGGGACTAGCGGGAGTGACGAGCAGTACTTC.

The CDR3 DNA sequence: TGTGCCAGCAGCGCGGGGAGGGGATCCCCCGGGGGTTCCGGGGAGCTGTTTTTT. This codes for CASSAGRGSPGGSGELFF. The rearrangement uses TRBV9 and TRBJ2-2, with 7 bases aligning to TRBD2. The CDR3 has 18 amino acids. V lost 3 bases, J lost 6 bases, and 17 bases stayed unmatched. The V gene's germline CDR1 is SGDLS and CDR2 YYNGEE.

The V call is TRBV5-8, the J call TRBJ1-5; 10 positions agree with TRBD1. The V gene end was trimmed by 3 bases and the J gene end by 2 bases; junction bases not matched to a gene: 11. Looked up from germline, CDR1 is SGHTS and CDR2 is YDEGEE. The CDR3 extends over 18 amino acids. The CDR3 region is CASSSSHSGTGGNQPQHF. In DNA form, the CDR3 reads TGTGCCAGCAGCTCTTCCCACTCCGGGACAGGGGGCAATCAGCCCCAGCATTTT.

The chain combines TRBV5-1 with TRBJ1-4; tentatively, D is TRBD1 (6 bases). The CDR3 totals 17 residues. V lost 4 bases, J lost 4 bases, and 20 bases lay in between. The germline gives CDR1 SGHRS, CDR2 YFSETQ. The CDR3: CASSPRPGVVINEKLFF. Here the CDR3 DNA reads TGCGCCAGCAGCCCTCGACCAGGGGTCGTCATTAATGAAAAACTGTTTTTT.